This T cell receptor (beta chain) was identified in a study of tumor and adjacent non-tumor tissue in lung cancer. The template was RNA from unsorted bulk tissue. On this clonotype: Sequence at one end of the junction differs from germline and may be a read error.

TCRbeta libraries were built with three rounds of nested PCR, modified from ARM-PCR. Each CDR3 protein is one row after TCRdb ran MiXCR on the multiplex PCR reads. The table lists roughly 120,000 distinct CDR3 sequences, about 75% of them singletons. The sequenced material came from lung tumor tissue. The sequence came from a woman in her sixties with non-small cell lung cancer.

This chain's CDR3 is CDSSLIEPPGRMNTETFF. The CDR3, as DNA: TGTGACAGCAGCTTAATTGAGCCGCCGGGACGGATGAACACTGAAACTTTCTTT. The chain uses TRBV11-3 and TRBJ1-1, with a possible D match to TRBD1 (5 bases). Germline CDR1 and CDR2: SGHNT and YENEEA. This CDR3 contains 18 residues.